This T cell receptor beta chain was recorded in a study of human T cells and chemical hapten exposure. Germline CDR1 reads SGHVS; CDR2 reads FNYEAQ. The CDR3 has 12 amino acids. The V end lost 1 base, the J end lost 8 bases, and 8 bases lay between the germline ends. Time point reported: pre-sensitization, week 0. The treatment denotes: therapeutic diphenylcyclopropenone sensitization with weekly scalp DPC. Only a few counts were recorded for this clonotype. TCRdb re-analysed the RACE reads in MiXCR, keeping a single row per CDR3 protein. The sample has about 290,000 distinct CDR3 sequences, around 7.7% seen once.

This sequence originates from a man in his late teens or twenties with alopecia areata. Some clones in this sample may be carry-over from other donors' samples. The chain couples TRBV7-6 to TRBJ1-2; D remains ambiguous. Sequences were derived from whole blood, sampled in connection with sensitization to the hapten diphenylcyclopropenone (DPC). The DNA of the CDR3 is TGTGCCAGCAGCTTAGGGGTCTGCGGCTACACCTTC. Translating gives CASSLGVCGYTF.